The entry that follows covers one T cell receptor (beta chain) sequence. With 60 Vbeta and 13 Jbeta primers, the PCR was carried out. The repertoire was sequenced with immunoSEQ multiplex PCR; TCRdb's copy has only in-frame clones and lacks some. The sample gives some 110,000 clones, less than 85% of which show up once; around 8.5% is in the top ten. The data originate from a study of cytomegalovirus exposure and HLA in healthy donors. CDR1 and CDR2 (germline): SNHLY, FYNNEI. V gave up 6 bases and J gave up 2 bases; unmatched junction bases: 8. This CDR3 contains 15 residues. The chain links TRBV2 to TRBJ2-3, with 7 bases lining up with TRBD1. This TCR was sampled from a man in his forties in good health and CMV-seropositive. Sequences were obtained from PBMCs. CDR3 region: CASSPGQSNTDTQYF. Here the CDR3 DNA reads TGTGCCAGCAGCCCGGGACAGTCAAACACAGATACGCAGTATTTT.